The 18 T cell receptor beta chains in this list originate from one sample, sequenced in a study of persistence of HIV-infected CD4 T cells. The libraries were made with immunoSEQ version 4 in survey mode. The assay was immunoSEQ multiplex PCR, and TCRdb's table has in-frame clones only and misses some. The sample contains about 51,000 clones, approximately 90% of which appear only once. This nonspecific control used anti-CD3/anti-CD28 bead stimulation of CD4+ T cells. Responding CD4+ T cells were sorted by upregulation of both CD40 ligand and CD69. The antigens for these receptors are not known. The sample was CD4+ T cells sorted from PBMCs after approximately 18-hour stimulation, taken from a patient who received antiretroviral therapy. All receptors derive from an adult woman with HIV who was CMV-seropositive.

CDR3 DNA: TGTGCCAGCAGCAAAGGGGCGGACAGGGACTATGGCTACACCTTC. Amino acids: CASSKGADRDYGYTF. This rearrangement joins TRBV21-1 to TRBJ1-2; TRBD1 is taken as the D call from the table, unchecked against the DNA. TRBV21-1 is reported as a pseudogene. The CDR3 extends over 15 amino acids.

The count of this clone is one. This rearrangement joins TRBV28 to TRBJ1-2, with D uncertain. This CDR3 spans 14 amino acids. CDR1 is MDHEN, CDR2 SYDVKM, per germline. Trimming pared 4 bases from V and 5 bases from J, leaving 14 bases between. CDR3 amino acids: CASSSGPALYGYTF. CDR3 in DNA: TGTGCCAGCAGTTCAGGACCAGCTTTATATGGCTACACCTTC.

The chain couples TRBV11-1 to TRBJ2-1, with 8 nucleotides matching TRBD1. The CDR3 covers 16 residues. CDR1 and CDR2 from the germline V gene are SGHAT and FQDESV (reference sequence). V lost 0 bases, J lost 5 bases, and 6 bases stayed unmatched. The chain's CDR3 is CASSLAAGQGNNEQFF. CDR3 nucleotide sequence: TGTGCCAGCAGCTTAGCTGCCGGACAGGGAAACAATGAGCAGTTCTTC.

The rearrangement links TRBV5-6 to TRBJ2-2; D not resolved. The CDR3 totals 14 residues. Trimming shortened V by 3 bases and J by 6 bases, and 12 bases separated the two germline ends. Germline V gene sequence: CDR1 SGHDT, CDR2 YYEEEE. The CDR3 nucleotides read TGTGCCAGCAGCTCGGGCCAGTGGTCCGGGGAGCTGTTTTTT. This codes for CASSSGQWSGELFF.

This clone was recorded once. This chain joins TRBV12-3 or TRBV12-4 and TRBJ2-5; possible D gene TRBD2, 6 bases. CDR3 length: 13 amino acids. Trimming removed 6 bases at V and 5 bases at J, with 13 bases between. The CDR3 coding sequence is TGTGCCAGCAGCCCGACTAGATTTGAGACCCAGTACTTC. It specifies CASSPTRFETQYF.

This clone occurred once. The DNA for the CDR3 is TGCAGCGTTGAAGGGGAGGGGGCAGGAGAAAAACTGTTTTTT. Translation gives CSVEGEGAGEKLFF. The rearrangement uses TRBV29-1 and TRBJ1-4; 7 positions match TRBD1. V shed 1 base, J shed 8 bases, and the junction held 7 bases outside the gene matches. CDR1 and CDR2 (germline): SQVTM, ANQGSEA. This CDR3 contains 14 residues.

CDR3 sequence: CASSSDRGSYNEQFF. The DNA for the CDR3 is TGTGCCAGCAGCTCCGACAGGGGATCCTACAATGAGCAGTTCTTC. The chain links TRBV7-2 to TRBJ2-1, with 8 nucleotides matching TRBD1. CDR3 size: 15 residues. Germline assignment: CDR1 SGHTA and CDR2 FQGNSA. V lost 4 bases and J lost 1; bases outside the gene matches: 3.

The rearrangement links TRBV18 to TRBJ2-3; D might be TRBD2 (5 bases). The CDR3 totals 15 residues. CDR1 is KGHSH, CDR2 LQKENI, per germline. Deletions cut 1 base from V and 2 bases from J, with 10 bases between. DNA for the CDR3: TGTGCCAGCTCACCACAACGTCGGGACACAGATACGCAGTATTTT. Translating gives CASSPQRRDTDTQYF.

The chain has TRBV6-5 and TRBJ1-1; D not resolved. This CDR3 is 10 amino acids long. CDR1 and CDR2 from the germline V gene are MNHEY and SVGAGI. Trimming took 9 bases from V and 7 from J, leaving 9 bases between them. The CDR3: CARREVEAFF. In DNA, the CDR3 is TGTGCCAGACGGGAGGTTGAAGCTTTCTTT.

V gene TRBV2 combines with J gene TRBJ2-7; D remains ambiguous. Germline V gives CDR1 SNHLY, CDR2 FYNNEI. This CDR3 spans 14 amino acids. V shed 3 bases and J shed 3 bases, with 12 bases lying between them. The CDR3 sequence is CASSDSPGVYEQYF. In nucleotides, the CDR3 is TGTGCCAGCAGTGATTCTCCTGGGGTCTACGAGCAGTACTTC.

The V call is TRBV5-1, the J call TRBJ2-1, with D possibly TRBD1 on 6 matching bases. In germline, CDR1 is SGHRS, CDR2 YFSETQ. The CDR3 loop spans 16 amino acids. Trimming removed 3 bases at V and 4 bases at J, with 17 bases between. The CDR3 sequence is CASSSEQLRGYNEQFF. CDR3 nucleotide sequence: TGCGCCAGCAGCTCAGAACAACTAAGGGGGTACAATGAGCAGTTCTTC.

The V gene is TRBV9, the J gene TRBJ2-2, with 7 bases fitting TRBD2. The CDR3 consists of 15 residues. V lost 4 bases, J lost 6 bases, and 9 bases stayed unmatched. CDR1 is SGDLS, CDR2 YYNGEE, per germline. This CDR3 is CASSLGLGLAGELFF. The CDR3 DNA sequence: TGTGCCAGCAGCCTAGGACTAGGGTTGGCCGGGGAGCTGTTTTTT. Drawing the rest from reference TRBV9 and TRBJ2-2, the complete variable domain is DSGVTQTPKHLITATGQRVTLRCSPRSGDLSVYWYQQSLDQGLQFLIQYYNGEERAKGNILERFSAQQFPDLHSELNLSSLELGDSALYFCASSLGLGLAGELFFGEGSRLTVL.

The chain links TRBV5-1 to TRBJ1-1; maybe TRBD1 (6 bases). Trimming pared 0 bases from V and 0 bases from J, leaving 15 bases between. This CDR3 has 17 amino acids. Germline CDR1 reads SGHRS; CDR2 reads YFSETQ. The CDR3 sequence is CASSLGGQYSMNTEAFF. The CDR3 nucleotides read TGCGCCAGCAGCTTGGGGGGACAATATTCGATGAACACTGAAGCTTTCTTT.

The chain recombines TRBV5-6 with TRBJ2-7; 9 nucleotides line up with TRBD2. Unmatched junction bases numbered 8, after V lost 4 bases and J lost 6 bases. The CDR3 spans 14 residues. From germline, CDR1 is SGHDT and CDR2 YYEEEE. The CDR3 DNA reads as TGTGCCAGCAGCGCCACTAGCGGGTTTAGCGAGCAGTACTTC. Its translation is CASSATSGFSEQYF.

The rearrangement uses TRBV28 and TRBJ2-3; perhaps TRBD2 as D (6 bases). Germline lookup yields CDR1 MDHEN and CDR2 SYDVKM. This CDR3 has 15 residues. Trimming left V 3 bases short and J 3 bases short, with 13 bases between. The CDR3 region is CASSFSGRGTDTQYF. The CDR3 DNA sequence: TGTGCCAGCAGTTTTAGCGGCAGAGGAACAGATACGCAGTATTTT.

V is TRBV2 and J is TRBJ1-2, with TRBD1 matching over 8 bases. The J segment lost 8 bases and the V segment lost 4 bases, leaving 12 bases of the junction unmatched. Germline CDR1 and CDR2: SNHLY and FYNNEI. The CDR3 covers 15 residues. CDR3 sequence (DNA): TGTGCCAGCAGTGTTTTGGGGACAGGACAGAAGGGCTACACCTTC. This codes for CASSVLGTGQKGYTF.

V gene TRBV6-5 combines with J gene TRBJ1-1; 7 bases are shared with TRBD1. Germline loops: CDR1 MNHEY, CDR2 SVGAGI. The CDR3 runs 14 residues. V lost 5 bases, J lost 1 base, and 4 bases stayed unmatched. DNA for the CDR3: TGTGCCAGCAGTATGCAGGGGGGGAACACTGAAGCTTTCTTT. Its translation is CASSMQGGNTEAFF.

The chain carries TRBV5-6 and TRBJ2-7; a weak D match, TRBD2 (7 bases). This CDR3 has 16 amino acids. Germline CDR1 reads SGHDT; CDR2 reads YYEEEE. V lost 4 bases and J 4 bases, leaving 21 bases between the germline ends. DNA for the CDR3: TGTGCCAGCAGCAAGATAAGGGGGGGCTTAATGTACGAGCAGTACTTC. It encodes CASSKIRGGLMYEQYF.